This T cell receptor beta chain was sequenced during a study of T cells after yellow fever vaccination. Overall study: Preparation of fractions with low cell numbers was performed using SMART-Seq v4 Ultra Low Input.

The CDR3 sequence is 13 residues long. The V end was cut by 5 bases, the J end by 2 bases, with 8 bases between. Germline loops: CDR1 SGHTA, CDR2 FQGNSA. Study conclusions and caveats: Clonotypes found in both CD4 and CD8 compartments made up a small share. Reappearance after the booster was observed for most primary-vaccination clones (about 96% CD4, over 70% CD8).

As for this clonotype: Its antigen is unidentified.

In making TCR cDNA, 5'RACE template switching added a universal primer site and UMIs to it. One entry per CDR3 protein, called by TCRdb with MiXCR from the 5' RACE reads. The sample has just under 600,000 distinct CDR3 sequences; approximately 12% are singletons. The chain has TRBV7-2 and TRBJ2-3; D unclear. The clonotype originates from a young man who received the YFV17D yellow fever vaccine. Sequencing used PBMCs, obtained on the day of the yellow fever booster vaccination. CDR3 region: CASSQLLTDTQYF. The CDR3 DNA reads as TGTGCCAGCAGCCAACTACTCACAGATACGCAGTATTTT.